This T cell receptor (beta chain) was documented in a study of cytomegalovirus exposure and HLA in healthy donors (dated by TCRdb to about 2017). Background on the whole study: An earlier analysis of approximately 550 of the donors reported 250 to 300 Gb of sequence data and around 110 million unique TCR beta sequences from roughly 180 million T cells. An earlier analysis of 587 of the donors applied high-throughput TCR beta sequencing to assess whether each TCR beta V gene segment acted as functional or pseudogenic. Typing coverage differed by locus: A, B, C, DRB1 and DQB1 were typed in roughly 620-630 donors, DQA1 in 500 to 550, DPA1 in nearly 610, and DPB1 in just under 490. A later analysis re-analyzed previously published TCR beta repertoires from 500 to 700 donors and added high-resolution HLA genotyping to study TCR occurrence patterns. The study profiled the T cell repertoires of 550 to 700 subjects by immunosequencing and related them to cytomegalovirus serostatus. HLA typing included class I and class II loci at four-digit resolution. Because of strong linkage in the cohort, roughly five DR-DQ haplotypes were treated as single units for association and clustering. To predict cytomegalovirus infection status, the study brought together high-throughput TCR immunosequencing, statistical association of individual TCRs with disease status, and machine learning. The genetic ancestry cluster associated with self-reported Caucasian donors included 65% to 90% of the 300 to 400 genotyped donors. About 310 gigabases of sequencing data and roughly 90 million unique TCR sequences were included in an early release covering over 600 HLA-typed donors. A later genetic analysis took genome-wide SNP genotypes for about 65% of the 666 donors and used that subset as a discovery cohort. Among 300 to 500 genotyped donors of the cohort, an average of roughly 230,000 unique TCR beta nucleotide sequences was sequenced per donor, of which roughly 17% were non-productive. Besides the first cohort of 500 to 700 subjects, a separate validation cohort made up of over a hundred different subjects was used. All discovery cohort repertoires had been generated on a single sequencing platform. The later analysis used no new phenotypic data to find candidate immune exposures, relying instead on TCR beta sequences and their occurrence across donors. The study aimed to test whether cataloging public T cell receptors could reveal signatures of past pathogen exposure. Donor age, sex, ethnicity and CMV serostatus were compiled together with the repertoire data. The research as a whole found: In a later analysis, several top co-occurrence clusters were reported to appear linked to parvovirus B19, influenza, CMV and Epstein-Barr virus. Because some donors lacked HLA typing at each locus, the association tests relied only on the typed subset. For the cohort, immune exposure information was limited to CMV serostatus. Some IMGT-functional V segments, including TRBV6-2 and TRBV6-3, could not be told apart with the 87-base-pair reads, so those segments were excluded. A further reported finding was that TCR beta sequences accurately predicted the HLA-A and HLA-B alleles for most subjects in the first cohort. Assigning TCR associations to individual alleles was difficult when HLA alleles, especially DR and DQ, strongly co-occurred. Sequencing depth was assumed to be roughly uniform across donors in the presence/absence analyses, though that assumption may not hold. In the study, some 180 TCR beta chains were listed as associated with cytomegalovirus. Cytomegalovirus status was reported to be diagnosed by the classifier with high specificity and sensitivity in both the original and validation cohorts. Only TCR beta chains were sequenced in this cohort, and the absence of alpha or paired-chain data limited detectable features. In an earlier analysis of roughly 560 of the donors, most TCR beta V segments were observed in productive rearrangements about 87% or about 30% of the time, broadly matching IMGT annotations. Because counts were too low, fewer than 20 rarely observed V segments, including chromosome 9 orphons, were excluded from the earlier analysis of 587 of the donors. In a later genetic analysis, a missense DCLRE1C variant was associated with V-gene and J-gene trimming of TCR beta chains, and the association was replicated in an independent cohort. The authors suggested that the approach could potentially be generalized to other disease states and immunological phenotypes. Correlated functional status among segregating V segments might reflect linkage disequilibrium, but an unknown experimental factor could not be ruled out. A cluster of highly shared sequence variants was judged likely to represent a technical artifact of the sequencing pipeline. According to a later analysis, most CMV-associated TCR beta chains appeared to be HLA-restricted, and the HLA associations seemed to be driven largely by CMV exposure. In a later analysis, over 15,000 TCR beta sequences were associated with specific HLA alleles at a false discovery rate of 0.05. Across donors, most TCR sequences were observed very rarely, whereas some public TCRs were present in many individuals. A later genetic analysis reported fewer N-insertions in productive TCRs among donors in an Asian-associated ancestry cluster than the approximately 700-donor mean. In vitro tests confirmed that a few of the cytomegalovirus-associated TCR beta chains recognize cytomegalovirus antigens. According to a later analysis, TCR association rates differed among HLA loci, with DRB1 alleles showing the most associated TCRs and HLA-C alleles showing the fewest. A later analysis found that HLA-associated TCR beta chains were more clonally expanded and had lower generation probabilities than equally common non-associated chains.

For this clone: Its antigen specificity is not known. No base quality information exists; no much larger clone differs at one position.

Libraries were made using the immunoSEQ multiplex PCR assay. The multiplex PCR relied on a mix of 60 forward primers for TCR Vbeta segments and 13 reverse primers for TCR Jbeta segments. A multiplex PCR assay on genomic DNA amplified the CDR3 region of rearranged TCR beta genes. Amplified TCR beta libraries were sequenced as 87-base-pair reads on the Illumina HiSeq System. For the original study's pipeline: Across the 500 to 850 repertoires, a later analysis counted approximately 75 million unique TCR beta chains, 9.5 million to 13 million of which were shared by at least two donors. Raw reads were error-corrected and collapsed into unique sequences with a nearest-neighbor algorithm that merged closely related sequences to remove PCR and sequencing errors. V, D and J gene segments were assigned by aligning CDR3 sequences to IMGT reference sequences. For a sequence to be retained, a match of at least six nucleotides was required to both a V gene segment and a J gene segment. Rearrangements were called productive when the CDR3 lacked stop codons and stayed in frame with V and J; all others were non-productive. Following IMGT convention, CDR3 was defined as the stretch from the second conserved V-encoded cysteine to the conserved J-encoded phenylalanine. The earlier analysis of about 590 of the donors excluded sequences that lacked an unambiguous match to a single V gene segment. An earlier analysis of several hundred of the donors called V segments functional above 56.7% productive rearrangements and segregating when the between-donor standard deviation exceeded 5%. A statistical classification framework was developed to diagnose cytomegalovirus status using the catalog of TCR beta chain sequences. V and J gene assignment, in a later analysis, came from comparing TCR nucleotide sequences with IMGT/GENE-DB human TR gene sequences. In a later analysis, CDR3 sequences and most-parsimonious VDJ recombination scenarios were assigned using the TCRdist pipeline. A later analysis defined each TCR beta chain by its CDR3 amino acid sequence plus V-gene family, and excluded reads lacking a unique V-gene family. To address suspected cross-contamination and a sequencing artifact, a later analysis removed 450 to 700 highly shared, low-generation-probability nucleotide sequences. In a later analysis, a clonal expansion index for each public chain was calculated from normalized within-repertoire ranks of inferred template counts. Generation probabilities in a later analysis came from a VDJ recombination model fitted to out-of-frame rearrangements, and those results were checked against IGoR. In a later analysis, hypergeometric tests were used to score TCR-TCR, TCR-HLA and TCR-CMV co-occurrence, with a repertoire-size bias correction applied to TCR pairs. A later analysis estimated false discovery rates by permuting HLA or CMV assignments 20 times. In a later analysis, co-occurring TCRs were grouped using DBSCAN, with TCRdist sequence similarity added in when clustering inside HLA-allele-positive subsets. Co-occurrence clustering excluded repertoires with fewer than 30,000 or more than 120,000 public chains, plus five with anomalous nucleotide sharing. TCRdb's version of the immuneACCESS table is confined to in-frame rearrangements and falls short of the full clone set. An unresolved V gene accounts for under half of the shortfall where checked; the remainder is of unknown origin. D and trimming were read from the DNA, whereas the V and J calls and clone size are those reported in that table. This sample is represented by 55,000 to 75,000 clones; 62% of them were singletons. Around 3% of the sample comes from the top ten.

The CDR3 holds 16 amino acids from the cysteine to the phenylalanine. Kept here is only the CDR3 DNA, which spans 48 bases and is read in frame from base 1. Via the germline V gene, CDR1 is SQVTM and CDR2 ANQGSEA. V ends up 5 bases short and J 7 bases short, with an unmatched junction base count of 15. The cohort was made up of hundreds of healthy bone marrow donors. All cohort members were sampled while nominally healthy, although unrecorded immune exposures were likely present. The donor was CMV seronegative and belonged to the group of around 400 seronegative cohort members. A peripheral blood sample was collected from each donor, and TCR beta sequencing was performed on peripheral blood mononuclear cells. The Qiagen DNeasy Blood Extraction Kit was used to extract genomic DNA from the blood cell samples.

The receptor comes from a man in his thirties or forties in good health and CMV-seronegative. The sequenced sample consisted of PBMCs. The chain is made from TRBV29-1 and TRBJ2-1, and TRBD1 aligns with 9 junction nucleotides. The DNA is TGCAGCGTTACGGGGACAGGGAGGTCAGGATGGAATGAGCAGTTCTTC. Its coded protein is CSVTGTGRSGWNEQFF.